The T cell receptor (beta chain) described here comes from a study of regulatory T cells in long-lasting Graves disease. Overall study context: New Graves' disease cases had less than 3 months of antithyroid drugs. Study-wide findings and caveats: Patients with persistent disease showed a bias toward TRBV28, TRBJ1-2 and TRBJ2-5.

The ends were cut back, 2 bases at V and 15 bases at J, with 14 bases in the middle. The CDR3 sequence is 12 residues long. Germline-derived CDR1 and CDR2 are SGHTA and FQGNSA. This sample's time point: newly diagnosed GD, antithyroid drugs for less than 3 months. PBMC-derived RNA was used for the TCR library. In this sample, this clonotype turned up a few times. Antigen: not known. Library construction for TCR beta used iRepertoire HTBI primers and Arm-PCR of CDR3 regions. TCRdb recomputed calls from the multiplex PCR reads with MiXCR, one row per CDR3 protein. The sample lists about 560,000 distinct CDR3 sequences; roughly a sixth were seen once. The data also belong to a second study, concerning T cells in Graves' hyperthyroidism and ophthalmopathy.

This chain uses TRBV7-2 with TRBJ2-1; D might be TRBD2 (5 bases). Sample: peripheral blood mononuclear cells (PBMCs), taken at new diagnosis, from a patient treated with antithyroid drugs. The sequence was collected from a man in his late teens or twenties with Graves disease. Written as DNA, the CDR3 is TGTGCCAGCAGCTTATCCTCTAGCATCCCGTTCTTC. This encodes CASSLSSSIPFF.